The 8 T cell receptor beta chains reported below all come from one sample, sequenced in a study of graft-versus-host responses after intestinal transplantation. Libraries were prepared by immunoSEQ multiplex PCR; TCRdb keeps only in-frame clonotypes and omits some of them. The sample records over 100,000 clones, 85% to 95% being singletons. For these TCRs, the target antigens are not known. This sample comprised unstimulated CD4+ T cells sorted from spleen or lymph node cells, obtained before transplant. The receptors stem from a human donor who was the organ donor for an intestinal transplant.

The chain couples TRBV9 to TRBJ2-1; D unclear. Trimming cost V 3 bases and J 10 bases, with 17 bases left between them. The V gene's germline CDR1 is SGDLS and CDR2 YYNGEE. The CDR3 has 14 residues. The CDR3 region has the DNA TGTGCCAGCAGCGCCCATGCCGTAGTCATGGAGCAGTTCTTC. Protein product: CASSAHAVVMEQFF.

J is TRBJ1-5 and V is TRBV29-1, with D possibly being TRBD1 (6 bases). The V gene lost 5 bases and the J gene lost 6 bases, with 17 bases spanning the gap. The CDR3 extends over 14 amino acids. Germline lookup yields CDR1 SQVTM and CDR2 ANQGSEA. CDR3 loop: CSVRVPGQAQPQHF. In nucleotides, the CDR3 is TGCAGCGTTAGGGTCCCGGGACAAGCTCAGCCCCAGCATTTT. Combining the CDR3 with reference TRBV29-1 and TRBJ1-5 gives the whole variable domain SAVISQKPSRDICQRGTSLTIQCQVDSQVTMMFWYRQQPGQSLTLIATANQGSEATYESGFVIDKFPISRPNLTFSTLTVSNMSPEDSSIYLCSVRVPGQAQPQHFGDGTRLSIL.

The chain combines TRBV18 with TRBJ2-1; D may be TRBD2 (7 bases). The germline V gene has CDR1 KGHSH and CDR2 LQKENI. The CDR3 runs to 14 residues. Trimming took 3 bases from V and 3 from J, leaving 9 bases between them. CDR3 sequence reads: CASSPGGLYNEQFF. CDR3 sequence (DNA): TGTGCCAGCTCACCCGGGGGGCTCTACAATGAGCAGTTCTTC.

The rearrangement links TRBV6-6 to TRBJ2-7, with 7 positions matching TRBD1. Germline V gene sequence: CDR1 MNHNY, CDR2 SVGAGI (reference sequence). J gave up 0 bases and V 4 bases, and 0 bases lay outside the gene matches. This CDR3 is built from 13 residues. In nucleotides, the CDR3 is TGTGCCAGCAGTTCAGGGGGCTCCTACGAGCAGTACTTC. Protein: CASSSGGSYEQYF.

The chain carries TRBV7-2 and TRBJ2-1; tentatively, D is TRBD2 (6 bases). Germline V gene data show CDR1 as SGHTA and CDR2 as FQGNSA. V shed 5 bases and J shed 10 bases, with 24 bases lying between them. This CDR3 has 16 amino acids. The CDR3 DNA is TGTGCCAGCAGCATTGGACTATCCAAAGGGTCCTGGGAGCAGTTCTTC. Its translation: CASSIGLSKGSWEQFF. Based on the CDR3 plus reference TRBV7-2 and TRBJ2-1, the full variable domain is GAGVSQSPSNKVTEKGKDVELRCDPISGHTALYWYRQSLGQGLEFLIYFQGNSAPDKSGLPSDRFSAERTGGSVSTLTIQRTQQEDSAVYLCASSIGLSKGSWEQFFGPGTRLTVL.

J is TRBJ2-1 and V is TRBV10-3; 9 bases agree with TRBD2. After removal of 7 bases from V and 1 base from J, the junction contained 14 bases not matched to a gene. The CDR3 consists of 18 residues. Germline V gives CDR1 ENHRY, CDR2 SYGVKD. The CDR3 DNA sequence: TGTGCCATCAAACCGGGACTAGCAGGCGGCGGATCCTACAATGAGCAGTTCTTC. Residues: CAIKPGLAGGGSYNEQFF.

The chain carries TRBV18 and TRBJ1-2, with unresolved D. The CDR3 runs to 13 residues. The V gene's germline CDR1 is KGHSH and CDR2 LQKENI. V was trimmed by 4 bases and J by 1 base, leaving 7 bases between them. The CDR3: CASSQDNNYGYTF. CDR3 DNA sequence: TGTGCCAGCTCACAAGACAATAACTATGGCTACACCTTC.

The rearrangement uses TRBV28 and TRBJ2-1, with D perhaps TRBD1 (5 bases). Deletions cut 6 bases from V and 2 bases from J, with 5 bases between. The germline CDR1 and CDR2 sequences are MDHEN and SYDVKM. The CDR3 runs 12 residues. The CDR3 DNA reads TGTGCCAGCAGGGGGCCCTACAATGAGCAGTTCTTC. Amino acids: CASRGPYNEQFF.